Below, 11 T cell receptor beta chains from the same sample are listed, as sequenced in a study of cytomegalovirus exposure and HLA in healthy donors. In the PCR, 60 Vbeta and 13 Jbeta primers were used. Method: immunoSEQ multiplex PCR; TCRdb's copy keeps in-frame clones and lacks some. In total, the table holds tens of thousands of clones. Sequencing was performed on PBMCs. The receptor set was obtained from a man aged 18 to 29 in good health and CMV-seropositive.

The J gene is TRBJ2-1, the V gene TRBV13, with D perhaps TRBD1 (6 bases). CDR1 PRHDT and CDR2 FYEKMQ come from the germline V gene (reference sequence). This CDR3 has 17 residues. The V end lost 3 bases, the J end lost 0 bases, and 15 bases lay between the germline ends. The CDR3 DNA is TGTGCCAGCAGCTTCGGAACCCGGGACATCTCCTACAATGAGCAGTTCTTC. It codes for CASSFGTRDISYNEQFF.

This CDR3 reads CASSPRGGEKLFF. CDR3 coding DNA: TGTGCCAGCAGCCCACGGGGGGGGGAAAAACTGTTTTTT. This rearrangement joins TRBV6-5 to TRBJ1-4; D is possibly TRBD1 (5 bases). The length of the CDR3 is 13 residues. Trimming pared 6 bases from V and 8 bases from J, leaving 13 bases between. Germline V gene sequence: CDR1 MNHEY, CDR2 SVGAGI.

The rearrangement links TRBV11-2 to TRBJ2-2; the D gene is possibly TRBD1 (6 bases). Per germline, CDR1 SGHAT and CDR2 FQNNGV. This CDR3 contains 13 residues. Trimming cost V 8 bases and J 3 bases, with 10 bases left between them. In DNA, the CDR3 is TGTGCCAGCCGACAGGATGACACCGGGGAGCTGTTTTTT. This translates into CASRQDDTGELFF.

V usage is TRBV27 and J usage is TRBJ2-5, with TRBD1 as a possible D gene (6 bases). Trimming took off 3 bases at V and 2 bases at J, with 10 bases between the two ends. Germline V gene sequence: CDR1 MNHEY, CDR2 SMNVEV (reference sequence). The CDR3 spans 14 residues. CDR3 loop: CASSFHQGQETQYF. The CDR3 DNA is TGTGCCAGCAGTTTTCACCAGGGGCAAGAGACCCAGTACTTC.

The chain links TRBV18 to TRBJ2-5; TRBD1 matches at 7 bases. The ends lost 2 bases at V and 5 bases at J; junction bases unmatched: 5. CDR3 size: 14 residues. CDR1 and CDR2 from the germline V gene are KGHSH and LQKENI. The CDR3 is CASSPEAQGETQYF. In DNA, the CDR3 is TGTGCCAGCTCACCAGAGGCACAGGGGGAGACCCAGTACTTC.

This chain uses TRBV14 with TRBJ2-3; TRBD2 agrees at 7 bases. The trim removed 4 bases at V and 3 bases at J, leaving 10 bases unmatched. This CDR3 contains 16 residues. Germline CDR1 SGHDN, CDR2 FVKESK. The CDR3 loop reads CASSPLGGLATDTQYF. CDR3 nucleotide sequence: TGTGCCAGCAGCCCCCTGGGAGGGCTGGCTACAGATACGCAGTATTTT.

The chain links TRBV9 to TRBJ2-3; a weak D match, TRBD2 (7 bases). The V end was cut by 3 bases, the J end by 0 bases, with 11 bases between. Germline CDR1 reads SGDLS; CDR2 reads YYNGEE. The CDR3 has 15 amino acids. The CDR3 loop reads CASSGGGPSTDTQYF. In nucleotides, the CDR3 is TGTGCCAGCAGCGGCGGGGGCCCTAGCACAGATACGCAGTATTTT. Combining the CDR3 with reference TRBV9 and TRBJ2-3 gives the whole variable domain DSGVTQTPKHLITATGQRVTLRCSPRSGDLSVYWYQQSLDQGLQFLIQYYNGEERAKGNILERFSAQQFPDLHSELNLSSLELGDSALYFCASSGGGPSTDTQYFGPGTRLTVL.

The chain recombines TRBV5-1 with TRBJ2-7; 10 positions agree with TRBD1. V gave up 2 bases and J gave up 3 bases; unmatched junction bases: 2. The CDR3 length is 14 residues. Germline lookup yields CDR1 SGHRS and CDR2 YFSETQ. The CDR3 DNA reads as TGCGCCAGCAGCTTCGGGACAGGGGTCTACGAGCAGTACTTC. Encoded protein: CASSFGTGVYEQYF.

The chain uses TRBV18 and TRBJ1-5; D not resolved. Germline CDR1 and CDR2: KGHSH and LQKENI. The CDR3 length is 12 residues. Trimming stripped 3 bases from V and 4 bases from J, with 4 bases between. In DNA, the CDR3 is TGTGCCAGCTCACCGAGTAATCAGCCCCAGCATTTT. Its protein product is CASSPSNQPQHF. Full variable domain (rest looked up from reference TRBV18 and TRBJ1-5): NAGVMQNPRHLVRRRGQEARLRCSPMKGHSHVYWYRQLPEEGLKFMVYLQKENIIDESGMPKERFSAEFPKEGPSILRIQQVVRGDSAAYFCASSPSNQPQHFGDGTRLSIL.

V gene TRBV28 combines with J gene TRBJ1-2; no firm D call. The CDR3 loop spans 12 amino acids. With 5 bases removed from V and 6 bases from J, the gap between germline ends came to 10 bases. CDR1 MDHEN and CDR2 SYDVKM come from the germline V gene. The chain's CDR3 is CASSEVLNGYTF. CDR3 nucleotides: TGTGCCAGCAGTGAGGTTTTAAATGGCTACACCTTC.

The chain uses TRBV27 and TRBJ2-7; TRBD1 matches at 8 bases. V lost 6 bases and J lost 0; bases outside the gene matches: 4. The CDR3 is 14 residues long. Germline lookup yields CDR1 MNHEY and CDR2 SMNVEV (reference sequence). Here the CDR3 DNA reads TGTGCCAGCAGCCACAGGGGGTACTCCTACGAGCAGTACTTC. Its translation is CASSHRGYSYEQYF.